This paragraph covers one TCR beta chain sequence. Distinct nucleotide sequences in the sample also encode this CDR3. This sample stems from a study of shared clonotypes between healthy human individuals. The data were produced by immunoSEQ multiplex PCR, yet TCRdb's version contains in-frame clones alone and is incomplete. This table has more than 2 million clones, approximately 94% appearing once. The CDR3 length is 12 residues. V was clipped by 8 bases and J by 6 bases, with 13 bases between them. CDR1 MNHNS and CDR2 SASEGT come from the germline V gene. Positively selected for CCR7, the CD45RO-negative cells used as naive CD8 cells excluded terminally differentiated effector memory CD45RA+ cells.

This TCR came from a man younger than 30 in good health. Sequences were obtained from naive CD8+ T cells sorted from blood. This chain links TRBV6-1 with TRBJ1-1; D ambiguous. The CDR3 DNA is TGTGCCAGCTCCGAGGGCGGGTCTGAAGCTTTCTTT. This sequence encodes CASSEGGSEAFF.